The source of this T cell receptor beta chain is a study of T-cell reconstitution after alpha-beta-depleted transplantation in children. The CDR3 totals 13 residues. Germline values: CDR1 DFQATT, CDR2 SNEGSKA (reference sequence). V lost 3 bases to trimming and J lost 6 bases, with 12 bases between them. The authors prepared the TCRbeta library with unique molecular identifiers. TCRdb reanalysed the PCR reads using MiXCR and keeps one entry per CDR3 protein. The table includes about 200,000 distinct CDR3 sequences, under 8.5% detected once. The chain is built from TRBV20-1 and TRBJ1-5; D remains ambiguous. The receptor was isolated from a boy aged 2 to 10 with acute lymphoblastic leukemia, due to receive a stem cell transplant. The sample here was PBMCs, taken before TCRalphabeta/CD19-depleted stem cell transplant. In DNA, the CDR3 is TGCAGTGCTAGTCTGGGGAAGACTCAGCCCCAGCATTTT. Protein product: CSASLGKTQPQHF.